The sequence of this T cell receptor (beta chain) was determined in a study of blood T cell repertoires in COVID-19. Study details: The United States, Italy and Spain supplied acute and convalescent COVID-19 samples.

The CDR3 sequence is 16 residues long. Germline V CDR1 and CDR2: SEHNR, FQNEAQ (reference sequence). V lost 5 bases and J 1 base, leaving 18 bases between the germline ends. Sequencing was performed with immunoSEQ multiplex PCR; in TCRdb, only in-frame clones are kept and a portion is missing. The sample includes roughly 360,000 clones, about four fifths of them seen just once. The TCR comes from a human donor with acute or convalescent COVID-19. The donor label of this sample is uncertain. The rearrangement links TRBV7-9 to TRBJ2-7, with D possibly matching TRBD2 (7 bases). The specimen sequenced was peripheral blood. Here the CDR3 DNA reads TGTGCCAGCAGCCCTGTGAGGGGGGGGTTTTCCTACGAGCAGTACTTC. Amino acid sequence: CASSPVRGGFSYEQYF. The full variable domain, with the rest looked up from reference TRBV7-9 and TRBJ2-7, is DTGVSQNPRHKITKRGQNVTFRCDPISEHNRLYWYRQTLGQGPEFLTYFQNEAQLEKSRLLSDRFSAERPKGSFSTLEIQRTEQGDSAMYLCASSPVRGGFSYEQYFGPGTRLTVT.